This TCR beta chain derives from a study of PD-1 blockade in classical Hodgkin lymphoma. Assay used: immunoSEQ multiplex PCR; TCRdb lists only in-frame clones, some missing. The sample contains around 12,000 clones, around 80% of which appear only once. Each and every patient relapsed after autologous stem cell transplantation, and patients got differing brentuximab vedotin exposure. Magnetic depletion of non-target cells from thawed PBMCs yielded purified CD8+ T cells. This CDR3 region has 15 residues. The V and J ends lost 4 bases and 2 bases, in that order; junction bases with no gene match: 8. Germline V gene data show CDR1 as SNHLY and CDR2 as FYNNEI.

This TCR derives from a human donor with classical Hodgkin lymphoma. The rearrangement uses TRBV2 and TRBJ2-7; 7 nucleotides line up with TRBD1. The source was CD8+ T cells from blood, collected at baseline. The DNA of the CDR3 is TGTGCCAGCAGTGGTAGAGGGGGCCTGGCCTACGAGCAGTACTTC. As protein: CASSGRGGLAYEQYF.